The 16 T cell receptor beta chains given below trace back to one sample, sequenced in a study of blood T cell repertoires in COVID-19. Profiling relied on immunoSEQ multiplex PCR, and the TCRdb table lists in-frame clones only, not all of them. The profile shows over 150,000 clones, 60% to 85% of them singletons. Sequencing used peripheral blood. These receptors were collected from a man in his sixties with acute or convalescent COVID-19.

The chain joins TRBV27 to TRBJ2-3; the match to TRBD2 covers 7 bases. The CDR3 is 15 residues long. Losses at the gene ends were 4 bases for V and 3 bases for J; bases not matched to a gene: 7. Looked up from germline, CDR1 is MNHEY and CDR2 is SMNVEV (reference sequence). CDR3 region: CASSSLTGGTDTQYF. The CDR3 nucleotides are TGTGCCAGCAGTTCCTTAACGGGGGGAACAGATACGCAGTATTTT.

This clone showed up just a few times. The chain couples TRBV7-2 to TRBJ1-6; D remains unclear. V shed 3 bases and J shed 5 bases, with 11 bases lying between them. CDR3 size: 15 residues. Germline V gives CDR1 SGHTA, CDR2 FQGNSA. DNA of the CDR3: TGTGCCAGCAGCTTGAGTCAAATTAATAATTCACCCCTCCACTTT. Translation gives CASSLSQINNSPLHF.

The V gene is TRBV5-5, the J gene TRBJ2-7; 7 bases fit TRBD1. The CDR3 totals 15 residues. Per germline, CDR1 SGHKS and CDR2 YYEKEE (reference sequence). Trimming cost V 0 bases and J 4 bases; bases outside gene matches: 7. In DNA, the CDR3 is TGTGCCAGCAGCTTGGCAATGGGACAGTCTTACGAGCAGTACTTC. It is translated as CASSLAMGQSYEQYF.

The sample holds a few counts of this clone. The chain's CDR3 is CASSLQGRGDEKLFF. The CDR3 bases are TGCGCCAGCAGCTTACAGGGTAGGGGAGATGAAAAACTGTTTTTT. The rearrangement uses TRBV5-1 and TRBJ1-4; D may be TRBD1 (6 bases). The CDR3 covers 15 residues. Per germline, CDR1 SGHRS and CDR2 YFSETQ. Trimming stripped 2 bases from V and 6 bases from J, with 14 bases between. The variable domain in full, with the rest retrieved from reference TRBV5-1 and TRBJ1-4, is KAGVTQTPRYLIKTRGQQVTLSCSPISGHRSVSWYQQTPGQGLQFLFEYFSETQRNKGNFPGRFSGRQFSNSRSEMNVSTLELGDSALYLCASSLQGRGDEKLFFGSGTQLSVL.

This clone appeared a few times. V gene TRBV19 combines with J gene TRBJ1-1; TRBD1 matches at 8 bases. Trimming at V came to 5 bases and at J to 3 bases, leaving 5 bases not matched to a gene. This CDR3 is built from 14 residues. Looked up from germline, CDR1 is LNHDA and CDR2 is SQIVND (reference sequence). The CDR3 is CASSPGQGYTEAFF. The CDR3 nucleotides are TGTGCCAGTAGTCCAGGACAGGGTTACACTGAAGCTTTCTTT.

V usage is TRBV5-1 and J usage is TRBJ2-7; possible D gene TRBD2, 6 bases. The CDR3 is made up of 16 amino acids. V lost 0 bases and J 2 bases, leaving 15 bases between the germline ends. The germline CDR1 and CDR2 sequences are SGHRS and YFSETQ. The chain's CDR3 is CASSLAGYRGTYEQYF. DNA for the CDR3: TGCGCCAGCAGCTTGGCAGGCTACCGGGGGACCTACGAGCAGTACTTC. Together with reference TRBV5-1 and TRBJ2-7, the CDR3 gives the full variable domain: KAGVTQTPRYLIKTRGQQVTLSCSPISGHRSVSWYQQTPGQGLQFLFEYFSETQRNKGNFPGRFSGRQFSNSRSEMNVSTLELGDSALYLCASSLAGYRGTYEQYFGPGTRLTVT.

V gene TRBV19 combines with J gene TRBJ1-1, with a weak D call TRBD1 (6 bases). CDR1 and CDR2 (germline): LNHDA, SQIVND (reference sequence). This CDR3 has 14 amino acids. V was shortened by 6 bases and J by 0 bases, with 11 bases between the two germline ends. The CDR3 DNA sequence: TGTGCCAGTAGACTGGACAGTTTGAACACTGAAGCTTTCTTT. Amino acids: CASRLDSLNTEAFF.

The V and J genes are TRBV9 and TRBJ1-5, with D unresolved. The CDR3 runs 12 residues. CDR1 is SGDLS, CDR2 YYNGEE, per germline. V was pared by 4 bases and J by 2 bases, with 4 bases between. For the CDR3, the DNA is TGTGCCAGCAGCCGGGGCAATCAGCCCCAGCATTTT. Translation gives CASSRGNQPQHF.

The CDR3 nucleotides are TGCGCCAGCAGCCAAGTTCCTGTACAGGGGGAGGGTCATGAAGCTTTCTTT. Translation: CASSQVPVQGEGHEAFF. V usage is TRBV4-1 and J usage is TRBJ1-1, with 8 positions matching TRBD1. Germline V gene data show CDR1 as MGHRA and CDR2 as YSYEKL. The CDR3 length is 17 residues. Trimming at V came to 1 base and at J to 7 bases, leaving 14 bases not matched to a gene.

This chain uses TRBV6-5 with TRBJ1-2; 7 bases are shared with TRBD1. This CDR3 contains 15 residues. The junction had 7 bases not matched to a gene; V was cut back by 5 bases and J by 1 base. Germline values: CDR1 MNHEY, CDR2 SVGAGI. The CDR3 DNA reads as TGTGCCAGCAGTCCAGGGGGTGGGGGTAACTATGGCTACACCTTC. It codes for CASSPGGGGNYGYTF.

V is TRBV6-6 and J is TRBJ1-2, with a possible D match to TRBD1 (5 bases). Deletions cut 7 bases from V and 2 bases from J, with 20 bases between. The CDR3 has 16 residues. Germline CDR1 reads MNHNY; CDR2 reads SVGAGI (reference sequence). CDR3 DNA: TGTGCCAGCACCACAGGCCAGAGGCAGGTGAACTATGGCTACACCTTC. It is translated as CASTTGQRQVNYGYTF.

This clone was found once. This chain links TRBV29-1 with TRBJ2-3; no clear D. V lost 6 bases to trimming and J lost 4 bases, with 8 bases between them. Germline V CDR1 and CDR2: SQVTM, ANQGSEA. The CDR3 sequence is 11 residues long. The chain's CDR3 is CSVAEADTQYF. The CDR3 DNA follows: TGCAGCGTGGCTGAAGCAGATACGCAGTATTTT.

The CDR3 spells CASSGQVGEKLFF. The CDR3 nucleotides read TGTGCCAGCAGTGGGCAGGTCGGTGAAAAACTGTTTTTT. The chain combines TRBV2 with TRBJ1-4; D is uncertain. CDR3 size: 13 residues. Germline-derived CDR1 and CDR2 are SNHLY and FYNNEI. V was clipped by 4 bases and J by 7 bases, with 10 bases between them.

The chain is built from TRBV30 and TRBJ1-6; tentatively, D is TRBD1 (6 bases). The CDR3 runs 12 residues. Germline V gene sequence: CDR1 GTSNPN, CDR2 SVGIG (reference sequence). V was pared by 2 bases and J by 8 bases, with 7 bases between. The CDR3 loop reads CAWSTGYSPLHF. For the CDR3, the DNA is TGTGCCTGGAGTACAGGGTATTCACCCCTCCACTTT.

V gene TRBV2 combines with J gene TRBJ1-2, with D hard to call. Germline V gene sequence: CDR1 SNHLY, CDR2 FYNNEI. This CDR3 contains 13 residues. V was trimmed by 7 bases and J by 4 bases, leaving 13 bases between them. In DNA form, the CDR3 reads TGTGCCAGCACCCCCGACGGAGGCTATGGCTACACCTTC. Protein sequence: CASTPDGGYGYTF.

The chain is built from TRBV9 and TRBJ1-1; D ambiguous. V lost 0 bases to trimming and J lost 3 bases, with 18 bases between them. This CDR3 region has 17 residues. Per germline, CDR1 SGDLS and CDR2 YYNGEE. CDR3 nucleotide sequence: TGTGCCAGCAGCGTAGTATACTCCCGGGGTCTGGACACTGAAGCTTTCTTT. Amino acids: CASSVVYSRGLDTEAFF.